Each of the 9 T cell receptor beta chains below was sequenced from the same sample in a study of blood T cell repertoires in COVID-19. Assay: immunoSEQ multiplex PCR; the TCRdb copy retains only in-frame clones and omits some. This sample has hundreds of thousands of clones, with roughly 86% found just once. Sequenced material: PBMCs or T cells enriched from blood (not recorded which). These receptor sequences come from a woman in her late teens or twenties who had recovered from COVID-19.

This clone was seen a handful of times. The V call is TRBV30, the J call TRBJ2-3, with 16 bases aligning to TRBD2. Unmatched junction bases numbered 6, after V lost 2 bases and J lost 4 bases. Per the germline V gene, CDR1 is GTSNPN and CDR2 is SVGIG (reference sequence). CDR3 length: 17 residues. The CDR3 here is CAWSLGLAGGLSDTQYF. For the CDR3, the DNA is TGTGCCTGGAGTCTGGGACTAGCGGGGGGGCTGTCAGATACGCAGTATTTT. The full variable domain, rest sourced from reference TRBV30 and TRBJ2-3, is SQTIHQWPATLVQPVGSPLSLECTVEGTSNPNLYWYRQAAGRGLQLLFYSVGIGQISSEVPQNLSASRPQDRQFILSSKKLLLSDSGFYLCAWSLGLAGGLSDTQYFGPGTRLTVL.

J is TRBJ1-5 and V is TRBV28; 7 bases line up with TRBD1. The CDR3 runs to 15 residues. The germline gives CDR1 MDHEN, CDR2 SYDVKM. The V gene end was trimmed by 7 bases and the J gene end by 6 bases; junction bases not matched to a gene: 12. The CDR3 reads CASNPLDREIQPQHF. CDR3 DNA sequence: TGTGCCAGCAACCCCCTAGACAGGGAGATTCAGCCCCAGCATTTT.

The rearrangement joins TRBV9 to TRBJ2-1; 7 nucleotides agree with TRBD2. There are 15 residues in the CDR3. CDR1 and CDR2 (germline): SGDLS, YYNGEE. The V segment lost 4 bases and the J segment 6 bases; nucleotides outside the gene matches: 10. CDR3 sequence: CASSPQAGAINEQFF. The CDR3 DNA reads TGTGCCAGCAGCCCCCAGGCGGGAGCCATCAATGAGCAGTTCTTC. Filled out from reference TRBV9 and TRBJ2-1, the complete variable domain reads DSGVTQTPKHLITATGQRVTLRCSPRSGDLSVYWYQQSLDQGLQFLIQYYNGEERAKGNILERFSAQQFPDLHSELNLSSLELGDSALYFCASSPQAGAINEQFFGPGTRLTVL.

This clone was recorded a few times. The chain combines TRBV28 with TRBJ1-2; the D gene is possibly TRBD1 (6 bases). Germline assignment: CDR1 MDHEN and CDR2 SYDVKM. Between the trimmed V and J ends, which lost 6 bases and 8 bases, there was a span of 16 bases. The CDR3 spans 13 residues. CDR3 sequence: CASSRSQGLGYTF. In nucleotides, the CDR3 is TGTGCCAGCAGCCGAAGCCAGGGGTTGGGCTACACCTTC.

V gene TRBV24-1 combines with J gene TRBJ1-5, with a tentative D call TRBD1 (5 bases). The V gene lost 9 bases and the J gene lost 2 bases, with 10 bases spanning the gap. This CDR3 contains 13 residues. The germline V gene has CDR1 KGHDR and CDR2 SFDVKD. CDR3 sequence: CATGGGGNQPQHF. The CDR3 DNA reads as TGTGCCACCGGGGGAGGGGGCAATCAGCCCCAGCATTTT.

The chain recombines TRBV7-6 with TRBJ2-7; D is unclear. CDR1 is SGHVS, CDR2 FNYEAQ, per germline. The ends were cut back, 1 base at V and 5 bases at J, with 18 bases in the middle. The CDR3 spans 16 residues. The DNA of the CDR3 is TGTGCCAGCAGCTTAGAACCCCGGTCCACCCGGGACGAGCAGTACTTC. This gives the protein CASSLEPRSTRDEQYF. The full variable domain, completed using reference TRBV7-6 and TRBJ2-7, is GAGVSQSPRYKVTKRGQDVALRCDPISGHVSLYWYRQALGQGPEFLTYFNYEAQQDKSGLPNDRFSAERPEGSISTLTIQRTEQRDSAMYRCASSLEPRSTRDEQYFGPGTRLTVT.

A few counts support this clone. The chain links TRBV12-5 to TRBJ1-5; D perhaps matches TRBD1 (6 bases). V lost 8 bases and J 4 bases, leaving 21 bases between the germline ends. The CDR3 is 16 residues long. Germline V gene lookup returns CDR1 LGHNT and CDR2 FRNRAP. The CDR3 loop reads CASMKSSGGPNQPQHF. The DNA for the CDR3 is TGTGCTAGTATGAAGTCCTCGGGGGGCCCGAATCAGCCCCAGCATTTT.

The J gene is TRBJ1-1, the V gene TRBV7-2, with D tentatively TRBD1 (5 bases). This CDR3 has 14 residues. V was pared by 3 bases and J by 2 bases, with 10 bases between. Germline V gene sequence: CDR1 SGHTA, CDR2 FQGNSA. The CDR3 spells CASSLGGPNTEAFF. The DNA of the CDR3 is TGTGCCAGCAGCTTGGGGGGACCAAACACTGAAGCTTTCTTT.

V is TRBV11-1 and J is TRBJ1-1, with D perhaps TRBD1 (6 bases). V was cut by 4 bases and J by 1 base, with 13 bases left in between. The CDR3 covers 15 residues. In germline, CDR1 is SGHAT, CDR2 FQDESV (reference sequence). The CDR3 DNA reads TGTGCCAGCAGCTCTCAGGGACACAGGAACACTGAAGCTTTCTTT. Its protein product is CASSSQGHRNTEAFF.